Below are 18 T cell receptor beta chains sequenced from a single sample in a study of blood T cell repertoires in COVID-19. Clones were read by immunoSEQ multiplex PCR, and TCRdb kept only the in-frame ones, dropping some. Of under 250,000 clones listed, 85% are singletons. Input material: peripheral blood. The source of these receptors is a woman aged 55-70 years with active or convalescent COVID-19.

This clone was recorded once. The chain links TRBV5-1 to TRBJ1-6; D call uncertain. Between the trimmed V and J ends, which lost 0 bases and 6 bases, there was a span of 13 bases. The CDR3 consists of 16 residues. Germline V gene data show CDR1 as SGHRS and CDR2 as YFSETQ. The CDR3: CASSLAVTSANSPLHF. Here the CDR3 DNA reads TGCGCCAGCAGCTTGGCCGTAACGAGCGCTAATTCACCCCTCCACTTT.

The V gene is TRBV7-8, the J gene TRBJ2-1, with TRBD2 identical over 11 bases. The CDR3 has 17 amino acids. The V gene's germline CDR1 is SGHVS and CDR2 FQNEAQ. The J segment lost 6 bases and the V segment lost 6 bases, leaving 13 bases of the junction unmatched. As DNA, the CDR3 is TGTGCCAGCAGGGGACAGAAACTAGCGGGAGTTGGCAATGAGCAGTTCTTC. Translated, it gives CASRGQKLAGVGNEQFF.

The CDR3 coding sequence is TGTGCCAGCAGCCACCAAACTAGCGGGCCCTCGGGGGAGACCCAGTACTTC. Amino acid sequence: CASSHQTSGPSGETQYF. The genes are TRBV3-1 (or the pseudogene TRBV3-2) and TRBJ2-5; 9 bases fit TRBD2. Germline trimming cut 3 bases from V and 5 bases from J; bases unmatched to any gene: 13. Germline CDR1 is LGHDT and CDR2 is YNNKEL (reference sequence). This CDR3 contains 17 residues.

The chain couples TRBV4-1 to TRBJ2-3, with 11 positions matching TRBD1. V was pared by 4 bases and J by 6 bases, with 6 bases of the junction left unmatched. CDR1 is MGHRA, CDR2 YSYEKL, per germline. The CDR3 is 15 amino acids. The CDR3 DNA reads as TGCGCCAGCAGCCCAGGACAGGGGGCAAGGGATACGCAGTATTTT. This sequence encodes CASSPGQGARDTQYF.

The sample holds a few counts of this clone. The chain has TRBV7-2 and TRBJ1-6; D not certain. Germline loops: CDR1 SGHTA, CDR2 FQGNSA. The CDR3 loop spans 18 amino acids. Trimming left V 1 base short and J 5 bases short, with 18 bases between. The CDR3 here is CASSLVGWAVQNNSPLHF. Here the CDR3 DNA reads TGTGCCAGCAGCTTAGTAGGTTGGGCAGTACAAAATAATTCACCCCTCCACTTT.

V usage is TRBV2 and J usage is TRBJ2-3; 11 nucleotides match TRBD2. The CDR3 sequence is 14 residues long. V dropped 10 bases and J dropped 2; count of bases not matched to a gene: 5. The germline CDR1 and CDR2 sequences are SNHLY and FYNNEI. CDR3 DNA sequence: TGTGCCAACTGGGGACTAGCGGACACAGATACGCAGTATTTT. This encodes CANWGLADTDTQYF.

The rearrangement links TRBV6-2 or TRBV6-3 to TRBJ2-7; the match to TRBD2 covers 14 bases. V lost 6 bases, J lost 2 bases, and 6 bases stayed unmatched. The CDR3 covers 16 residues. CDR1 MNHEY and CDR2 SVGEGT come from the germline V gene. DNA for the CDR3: TGTGCCAGCAGCGGGACTAGCGGGAGTACTCCCTACGAGCAGTACTTC. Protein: CASSGTSGSTPYEQYF.

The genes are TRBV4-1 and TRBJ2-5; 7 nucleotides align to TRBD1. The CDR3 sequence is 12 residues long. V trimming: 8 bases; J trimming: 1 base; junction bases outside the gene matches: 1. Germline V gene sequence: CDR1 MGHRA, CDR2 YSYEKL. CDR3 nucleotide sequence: TGCGCCAGCGGACAGGCCCAAGAGACCCAGTACTTC. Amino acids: CASGQAQETQYF.

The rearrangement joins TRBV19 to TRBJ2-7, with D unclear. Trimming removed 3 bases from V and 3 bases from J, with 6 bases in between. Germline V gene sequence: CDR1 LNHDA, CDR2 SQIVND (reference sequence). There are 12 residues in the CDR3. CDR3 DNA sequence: TGTGCCAGTAGTATCAGAGGCTACGAGCAGTACTTC. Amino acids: CASSIRGYEQYF.

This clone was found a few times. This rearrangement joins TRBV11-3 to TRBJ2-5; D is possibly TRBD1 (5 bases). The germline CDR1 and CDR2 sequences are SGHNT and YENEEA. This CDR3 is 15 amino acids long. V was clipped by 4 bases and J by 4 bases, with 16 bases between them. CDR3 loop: CASSSYRGGRETQYF. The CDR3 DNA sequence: TGTGCCAGCAGCTCATATAGGGGTGGGCGAGAGACCCAGTACTTC.

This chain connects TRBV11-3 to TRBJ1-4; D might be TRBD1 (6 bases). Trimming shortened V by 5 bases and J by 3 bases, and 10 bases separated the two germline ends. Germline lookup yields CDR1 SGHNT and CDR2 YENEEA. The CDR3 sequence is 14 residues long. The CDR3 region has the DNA TGTGCCAGCAGCCTCAGGGGAGCTAATGAAAAACTGTTTTTT. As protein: CASSLRGANEKLFF.

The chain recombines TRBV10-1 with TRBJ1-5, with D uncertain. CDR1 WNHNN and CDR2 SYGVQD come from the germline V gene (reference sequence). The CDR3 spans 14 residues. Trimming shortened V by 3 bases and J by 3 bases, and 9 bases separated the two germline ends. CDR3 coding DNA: TGCGCCAGCAGTGAAGGCGGCCTCAATCAGCCCCAGCATTTT. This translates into CASSEGGLNQPQHF.

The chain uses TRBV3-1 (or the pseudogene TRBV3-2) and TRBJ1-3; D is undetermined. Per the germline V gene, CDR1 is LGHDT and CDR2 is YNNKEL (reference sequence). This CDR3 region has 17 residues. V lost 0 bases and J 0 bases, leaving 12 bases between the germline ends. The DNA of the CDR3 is TGTGCCAGCAGCCAAGATCGCCCCGAGAGCTCTGGAAACACCATATATTTT. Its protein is CASSQDRPESSGNTIYF.

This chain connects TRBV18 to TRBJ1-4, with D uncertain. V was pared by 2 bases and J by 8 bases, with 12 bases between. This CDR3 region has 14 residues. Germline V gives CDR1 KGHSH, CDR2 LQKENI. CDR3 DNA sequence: TGTGCCAGCTCACCATTGGGAGAGGAGGAAAAACTGTTTTTT. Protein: CASSPLGEEEKLFF.

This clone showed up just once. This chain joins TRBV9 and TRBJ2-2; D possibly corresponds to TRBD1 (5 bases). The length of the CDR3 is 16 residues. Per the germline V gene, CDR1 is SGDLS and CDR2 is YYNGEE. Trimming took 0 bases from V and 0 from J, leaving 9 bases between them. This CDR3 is CASSVARTPNTGELFF. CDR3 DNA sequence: TGTGCCAGCAGCGTAGCAAGGACACCGAACACCGGGGAGCTGTTTTTT. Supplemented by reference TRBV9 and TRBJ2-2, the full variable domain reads DSGVTQTPKHLITATGQRVTLRCSPRSGDLSVYWYQQSLDQGLQFLIQYYNGEERAKGNILERFSAQQFPDLHSELNLSSLELGDSALYFCASSVARTPNTGELFFGEGSRLTVL.

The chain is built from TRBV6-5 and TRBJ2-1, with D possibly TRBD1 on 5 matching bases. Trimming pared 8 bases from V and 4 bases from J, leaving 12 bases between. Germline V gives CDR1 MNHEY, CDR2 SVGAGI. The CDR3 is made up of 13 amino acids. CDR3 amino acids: CASFQGLYNEQFF. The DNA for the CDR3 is TGTGCCAGCTTTCAGGGCCTATACAATGAGCAGTTCTTC.

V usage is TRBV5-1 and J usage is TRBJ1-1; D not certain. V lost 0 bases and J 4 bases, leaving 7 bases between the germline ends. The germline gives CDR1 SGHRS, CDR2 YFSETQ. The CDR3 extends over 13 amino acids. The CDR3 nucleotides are TGCGCCAGCAGCTTGGATGGACTCACTGAAGCTTTCTTT. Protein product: CASSLDGLTEAFF.

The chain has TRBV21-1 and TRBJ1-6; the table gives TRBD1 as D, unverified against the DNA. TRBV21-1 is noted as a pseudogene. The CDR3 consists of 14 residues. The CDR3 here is CARGQVLYNSPLHF. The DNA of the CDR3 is TGTGCCAGGGGACAAGTCCTGTATAATTCACCCCTCCACTTT.